The clone carrying this T cell receptor (beta chain) appeared a few times. The sample originates from a study of Graves' ophthalmopathy and Graves' hyperthyroidism. This CDR3 is 12 amino acids long. V lost 2 bases, J lost 7 bases, and 8 bases lay in between. CDR1 MDHEN and CDR2 SYDVKM come from the germline V gene. RNA transcripts yielded amplified TCR beta CDR3 regions. Second-round multiplex PCR came after a first-round RT-PCR that employed HTBI primers. MiXCR, applied by TCRdb to the multiplex PCR reads, yields one record per CDR3 protein. The repertoire includes 900,000 to 1,200,000 distinct CDR3 sequences, 35% to 40% of them detected once, and roughly 11% sits in the top ten.

The chain employs TRBV28 and TRBJ1-1, with a weak D call TRBD1 (5 bases). Sequenced sample: peripheral blood or thyroid tissue (not recorded which). The TCR originated in an adult man with Graves' hyperthyroidism. The CDR3 DNA follows: TGTGCCAGCAGTTTAAGTCAGGGTGAAGCTTTCTTT. Its protein product is CASSLSQGEAFF.